One and the same sample provided the 7 T cell receptor beta chains below, sequenced in a study of blood T cells in healthy people across ages. Through a sample-barcoded 5' primer and a J-beta primer mix, a second PCR was run for roughly 6 to 12 cycles. From the 5' RACE reads, TCRdb called clonotypes with MiXCR, one entry per CDR3 protein. The repertoire consists of more than 800,000 distinct CDR3 sequences, with 25% to 35% occurring once and the leading ten covering roughly a sixth. Sequenced input: blood. These receptor sequences come from a woman aged 80 or over in good health.

A few counts support this clonotype. The chain is built from TRBV30 and TRBJ2-7, with D possibly being TRBD1 (5 bases). This CDR3 has 15 residues. The V gene's germline CDR1 is GTSNPN and CDR2 SVGIG (reference sequence). Trimming pared 0 bases from V and 0 bases from J, leaving 12 bases between. For the CDR3, the DNA is TGTGCCTGGAGTGTAATCAGGGTCAGCTCCTACGAGCAGTACTTC. Translating gives CAWSVIRVSSYEQYF.

With regard to this clonotype: This may be a read error, as it is one base from a much larger clone. The chain links TRBV3-1 to TRBJ2-3; D is ambiguous. Germline CDR1 and CDR2: LGHDT and YNNKEL (reference sequence). Trimming took 2 bases from V and 1 from J, leaving 10 bases between them. There are 15 residues in the CDR3. CDR3 DNA sequence: TGTGCCAGCAGCCAAAAACCAGAGGGCACAGATACGCAGTATTTT. Amino acids: CASSQKPEGTDTQYF.

The chain uses TRBV19 and TRBJ1-2; no clear D. The CDR3 has 12 residues. Germline CDR1 is LNHDA and CDR2 is SQIVND (reference sequence). V was pared by 9 bases and J by 1 base, with 9 bases between. Here the CDR3 reads CASGPINYGYTF. As DNA, the CDR3 is TGTGCCAGCGGACCTATTAACTATGGCTACACCTTC. The full variable domain, its missing parts supplied by reference TRBV19 and TRBJ1-2, is DGGITQSPKYLFRKEGQNVTLSCEQNLNHDAMYWYRQDPGQGLRLIYYSQIVNDFQKGDIAEGYSVSREKKESFPLTVTSAQKNPTAFYLCASGPINYGYTFGSGTRLTVV.

A note on this clonotype: Possible read error: a much larger clone is one base away. The chain has TRBV20-1 and TRBJ1-2, with TRBD1 matching 7 bases. This CDR3 spans 12 amino acids. Germline V lookup: CDR1 DFQATT, CDR2 SNEGSKA (reference sequence). In nucleotides, the CDR3 is TGCAGTGCTACCAGGGGGAACGGTGGCTACATCTTC. This gives the protein CSATRGNGGYIF.

This clonotype was detected a few times. V and J are TRBV9 and TRBJ2-3; 7 bases align to TRBD1. Trimming at V came to 3 bases and at J to 0 bases, leaving 4 bases not matched to a gene. Germline assignment: CDR1 SGDLS and CDR2 YYNGEE. There are 15 residues in the CDR3. The CDR3 spells CASSGEGASTDTQYF. CDR3 DNA sequence: TGTGCCAGCAGCGGCGAGGGGGCCAGCACAGATACGCAGTATTTT.

This chain joins TRBV20-1 and TRBJ2-7, with D hard to call. The CDR3 sequence is 13 residues long. Trimming pared 6 bases from V and 3 bases from J, leaving 15 bases between. CDR1 and CDR2 (germline): DFQATT, SNEGSKA (reference sequence). CDR3 nucleotides: TGCAGTGCCCAGAGAGGCTATTACTACGAGCAGTACTTC. Its protein product is CSAQRGYYYEQYF.

In its sample, this clonotype was seen many times. V and J are TRBV3-1 and TRBJ2-6; 7 bases are a match to TRBD2. V gave up 2 bases and J gave up 2 bases; unmatched junction bases: 12. Germline assignment: CDR1 LGHDT and CDR2 YNNKEL (reference sequence). The CDR3 loop spans 19 amino acids. The CDR3 DNA sequence: TGTGCCAGCAGCCAAACTGGCGGGGGAAGGAGTACTGGGGCCAACGTCCTGACTTTC. Translation: CASSQTGGGRSTGANVLTF.